This record looks at one T cell receptor beta chain sequence and its context. The germline gives CDR1 MNHNS, CDR2 SASEGT. Trimming took 2 bases from V and 7 from J, leaving 14 bases between them. The CDR3 covers 14 residues. Sequenced by immunoSEQ multiplex PCR; TCRdb stores in-frame clones only, minus some. The sample carries 100,000 to 150,000 clones, about 91% recorded once. This record comes from a study of control samples from healthy donors and cancer patients. The material sequenced was blood. V gene TRBV6-1 combines with J gene TRBJ1-1; D is possibly TRBD1 (5 bases). This sequence originates from a man between 18 and 29 years old in good health. CDR3 region: CASSEPHRTIEAFF. As DNA, the CDR3 is TGTGCCAGCAGTGAACCTCACCGGACAATTGAAGCTTTCTTT.